This TCR beta chain is from a study of T cells in Graves' hyperthyroidism and ophthalmopathy. Study-level findings and limits: A 13 V-J signature model discriminated ophthalmopathy versus stable hyperthyroidism. Blood shared most expanded thyroid clonotypes above 0.001.

Germline V gene sequence: CDR1 LNHNV, CDR2 YYDKDF (reference sequence). V shed 1 base and J 3 bases; nucleotides not matched to a gene: 8. The CDR3 runs 17 residues. Cells are PBMCs isolated from more than 8.5 ml of fresh blood. On this clonotype itself: As yet, its antigen is unknown.

Researchers took RNA transcripts and amplified the TCR beta CDR3 regions from them. Carried out on the TCR CDR3, a first-round RT-PCR used the HTBI primer set. TCRdb re-analysed the multiplex PCR reads in MiXCR, keeping a single row per CDR3 protein. The sample shows about 720,000 distinct CDR3 sequences, roughly 20% of them seen only once. This rearrangement joins TRBV15 to TRBJ2-7; 11 bases agree with TRBD2. This clonotype was obtained from a woman aged 50 to 65 with Graves' hyperthyroidism that later progressed to Graves' ophthalmopathy. The sequenced sample was blood. DNA for the CDR3: TGTGCCACCAGCAGAGTTTCTAGCGGGGGGCCAAACTACGAGCAGTACTTC. The encoded protein is CATSRVSSGGPNYEQYF.